The 30 T cell receptor beta chains reported below all come from one sample, sequenced in a study of T cell clones after liver transplantation. Here immunoSEQ multiplex PCR was the method, and the copy in TCRdb shows in-frame clones only, minus some. This table has roughly 100,000 clones, 75% to 85% appearing once. The source was CD4+ T cells from blood, collected before liver transplant. These receptors were obtained from a human donor who received a liver transplant.

V usage is TRBV20-1 and J usage is TRBJ2-1; no definite D call. This CDR3 comprises 11 residues. V was trimmed by 6 bases and J by 7 bases, leaving 10 bases between them. Germline-derived CDR1 and CDR2 are DFQATT and SNEGSKA (reference sequence). CDR3 loop: CSAGRWNEQFF. CDR3 DNA sequence: TGCAGTGCAGGGCGTTGGAATGAGCAGTTCTTC.

The chain has TRBV10-3 and TRBJ2-5, with D possibly matching TRBD1 (5 bases). The V and J ends lost 7 bases and 0 bases respectively, with 9 bases between them. This CDR3 contains 13 residues. Germline lookup yields CDR1 ENHRY and CDR2 SYGVKD. The CDR3 bases are TGTGCCATCAACAGACAGTACCAAGAGACCCAGTACTTC. Amino acid sequence: CAINRQYQETQYF.

The chain has TRBV30 and TRBJ2-2, with no clear D. CDR1 and CDR2 from the germline V gene are GTSNPN and SVGIG (reference sequence). V gave up 3 bases and J gave up 3 bases, with 5 bases separating them. The CDR3 extends over 12 amino acids. The CDR3 nucleotides read TGTGCCTGGAGGAAGTACACCGGGGAGCTGTTTTTT. It codes for CAWRKYTGELFF.

The J gene is TRBJ2-1, the V gene TRBV7-2; D is perhaps TRBD1 (6 bases). CDR1 is SGHTA and CDR2 is FQGNSA in the germline V gene. Trimming left V 4 bases short and J 6 bases short, with 19 bases between. The CDR3 runs to 16 residues. The CDR3 nucleotides are TGTGCCAGCAGCTCTCGACAGGCTGCATGGGGCAATGAGCAGTTCTTC. Protein: CASSSRQAAWGNEQFF.

The chain employs TRBV27 and TRBJ1-4; D gene unclear. The germline CDR1 and CDR2 sequences are MNHEY and SMNVEV (reference sequence). This CDR3 contains 14 residues. V was trimmed by 5 bases and J by 0 bases, leaving 7 bases between them. DNA of the CDR3: TGTGCCAGCAGTCGGGGAGCAACTAATGAAAAACTGTTTTTT. Protein product: CASSRGATNEKLFF.

This chain joins TRBV6-5 and TRBJ2-1; D is ambiguous. CDR1 is MNHEY and CDR2 is SVGAGI in the germline V gene. The CDR3 spans 12 residues. Trimming shortened V by 6 bases and J by 7 bases, and 10 bases separated the two germline ends. The CDR3 DNA reads as TGTGCCAGCAGGGGCTCCGTGAATGAGCAGTTCTTC. Its protein is CASRGSVNEQFF.

This chain connects TRBV4-2 to TRBJ2-4; the D is unclear. Germline values: CDR1 LGHNA, CDR2 YNFKEQ. This CDR3 is built from 16 residues. V was cut by 4 bases and J by 0 bases, with 13 bases left in between. This CDR3 reads CASSPERLGAKNIQYF. As DNA, the CDR3 is TGTGCCAGCAGCCCCGAACGTCTGGGAGCCAAAAACATTCAGTACTTC.

The V and J genes are TRBV6-6 and TRBJ2-7, with 12 bases lining up with TRBD1. J was trimmed by 7 bases and V by 6 bases; bases with no gene match: 10. CDR1 MNHNY and CDR2 SVGAGI come from the germline V gene (reference sequence). This CDR3 has 15 amino acids. CDR3 residues: CASRPPGQGAREQYF. The CDR3 nucleotides are TGTGCCAGCAGACCACCGGGACAGGGGGCTAGGGAGCAGTACTTC.

V usage is TRBV27 and J usage is TRBJ2-1; 7 bases align to TRBD1. The germline gives CDR1 MNHEY, CDR2 SMNVEV (reference sequence). The CDR3 runs 14 residues. With 2 bases clipped from V and 9 bases from J, the junction kept 7 bases outside the gene matches. CDR3: CASSLRVQGIEQFF. Here the CDR3 DNA reads TGTGCCAGCAGTTTAAGAGTACAGGGGATTGAGCAGTTCTTC.

This chain connects TRBV23-1 to TRBJ1-4; D is unresolved. TRBV23-1 is an ORF; its function is uncertain. The CDR3 sequence is 14 residues long. Trimming removed 5 bases at V and 7 bases at J, with 14 bases between. CDR3 nucleotide sequence: TGCGCCAGCAGTACAAGAACTTTCGGTGAAAAACTGTTTTTT. Translation: CASSTRTFGEKLFF.

The CDR3 DNA reads TGTGCCAGTAGTCGGACTAGCGGGAGCACAGATACGCAGTATTTT. Translation: CASSRTSGSTDTQYF. The chain combines TRBV19 with TRBJ2-3; 11 bases fit TRBD2. The CDR3 spans 15 residues. The V and J ends lost 5 bases and 0 bases, in that order; junction bases with no gene match: 1. Germline-derived CDR1 and CDR2 are LNHDA and SQIVND (reference sequence). The full variable domain, in which reference TRBV19 and TRBJ2-3 provide the parts outside the CDR3, is DGGITQSPKYLFRKEGQNVTLSCEQNLNHDAMYWYRQDPGQGLRLIYYSQIVNDFQKGDIAEGYSVSREKKESFPLTVTSAQKNPTAFYLCASSRTSGSTDTQYFGPGTRLTVL.

This clone was recorded once. This chain connects TRBV18 to TRBJ2-1; TRBD2 agrees at 8 bases. After removal of 3 bases from V and 6 bases from J, the junction contained 10 bases not matched to a gene. Germline V gene data show CDR1 as KGHSH and CDR2 as LQKENI. The CDR3 has 16 amino acids. CDR3 DNA: TGTGCCAGCTCACCTGGACTAGCCCCGAGTGGCAATGAGCAGTTCTTC. This codes for CASSPGLAPSGNEQFF.

This clone was observed a single time. J is TRBJ2-7 and V is TRBV18; 10 bases fit TRBD1. The ends lost 2 bases at V and 4 bases at J; junction bases unmatched: 5. The CDR3 loop spans 15 amino acids. The V gene's germline CDR1 is KGHSH and CDR2 LQKENI. CDR3 coding DNA: TGTGCCAGCTCACCATTGGGACAGGGGACATACGAGCAGTACTTC. Translated: CASSPLGQGTYEQYF.

The chain has TRBV27 and TRBJ1-5; maybe TRBD1 (5 bases). V was pared by 5 bases and J by 6 bases, with 11 bases between. The CDR3 consists of 13 residues. Germline-derived CDR1 and CDR2 are MNHEY and SMNVEV (reference sequence). CDR3 in amino acids: CASSREGAQPQHF. The CDR3 DNA is TGTGCCAGCAGTAGAGAAGGGGCTCAGCCCCAGCATTTT.

This clone was observed a single time. The CDR3 reads CASSLRQGGITNEKLFF. CDR3 bases: TGTGCCAGCAGCTTGAGACAGGGTGGGATAACTAATGAAAAACTGTTTTTT. The chain is built from TRBV7-8 and TRBJ1-4, with TRBD1 identical over 7 bases. The CDR3 consists of 17 residues. Germline CDR1 SGHVS, CDR2 FQNEAQ. V lost 3 bases, J lost 1 base, and 8 bases stayed unmatched.

The chain carries TRBV18 and TRBJ2-3, with 7 bases aligning to TRBD1. The CDR3 loop spans 12 amino acids. J gave up 10 bases and V 3 bases, and 4 bases lay outside the gene matches. Germline lookup yields CDR1 KGHSH and CDR2 LQKENI. This CDR3 reads CASSPRDRAQYF. DNA of the CDR3: TGTGCCAGCTCACCTCGGGACAGAGCGCAGTATTTT. Together with reference TRBV18 and TRBJ2-3, the CDR3 gives the full variable domain: NAGVMQNPRHLVRRRGQEARLRCSPMKGHSHVYWYRQLPEEGLKFMVYLQKENIIDESGMPKERFSAEFPKEGPSILRIQQVVRGDSAAYFCASSPRDRAQYFGPGTRLTVL.

The chain joins TRBV6-5 to TRBJ1-6, with D hard to call. The germline V gene has CDR1 MNHEY and CDR2 SVGAGI. The CDR3 runs 12 residues. V shed 5 bases and J shed 6 bases, with 5 bases lying between them. CDR3 sequence reads: CASSVVNSPLHF. The CDR3 bases are TGTGCCAGCAGTGTAGTTAATTCACCCCTCCACTTT.

This clone was detected once. V and J are TRBV7-8 and TRBJ1-2; weak D call: TRBD1 (5 bases). The ends were cut back, 4 bases at V and 6 bases at J, with 18 bases in the middle. The CDR3 is 15 amino acids. From germline, CDR1 is SGHVS and CDR2 FQNEAQ. CDR3 bases: TGTGCCAGCAGCTCAGGAGGGACGGGCAAGGATGGCTACACCTTC. This translates into CASSSGGTGKDGYTF. Drawing the rest from reference TRBV7-8 and TRBJ1-2, the complete variable domain is GAGVSQSPRYKVAKRGQDVALRCDPISGHVSLFWYQQALGQGPEFLTYFQNEAQLDKSGLPSDRFFAERPEGSVSTLKIQRTQQEDSAVYLCASSSGGTGKDGYTFGSGTRLTVV.

The chain uses TRBV5-4 and TRBJ1-1; possible D gene TRBD1, 6 bases. With 5 bases removed from V and 0 bases from J, the gap between germline ends came to 11 bases. CDR3 length equals 14 residues. CDR1 and CDR2 from the germline V gene are SGHNT and YYREEE (reference sequence). The CDR3 here is CASSSGQLNTEAFF. The CDR3 nucleotides are TGTGCCAGCAGTTCCGGACAGTTGAACACTGAAGCTTTCTTT.

The chain carries TRBV5-4 and TRBJ1-1; TRBD1 might be the D (5 bases). The CDR3 contains 14 residues. V was cut by 3 bases and J by 0 bases, with 9 bases left in between. CDR1 and CDR2 (germline): SGHNT, YYREEE (reference sequence). The CDR3 region is CASSSGHLNTEAFF. CDR3 bases: TGTGCCAGCAGCTCAGGACACCTGAACACTGAAGCTTTCTTT.

The chain joins TRBV27 to TRBJ2-1; 13 bases match TRBD2. The CDR3 has 17 residues. V shed 3 bases and J 7 bases; nucleotides not matched to a gene: 9. Germline V gives CDR1 MNHEY, CDR2 SMNVEV (reference sequence). Here the CDR3 DNA reads TGTGCCAGCAGTTTGATATCGTGGACTAGCGGGAGAAATGAGCAGTTCTTC. Residues: CASSLISWTSGRNEQFF.

V usage is TRBV7-2 and J usage is TRBJ1-1; tentative D call: TRBD1 (6 bases). The V end was cut by 5 bases, the J end by 1 base, with 14 bases between. The CDR3 is made up of 15 amino acids. Germline V gene sequence: CDR1 SGHTA, CDR2 FQGNSA. CDR3 loop: CASSQYRAQNTEAFF. CDR3 bases: TGTGCCAGCAGCCAGTACAGGGCTCAGAACACTGAAGCTTTCTTT.

CDR3 amino acids: CASSYQGREKLFF. DNA for the CDR3: TGTGCCAGCAGTTACCAGGGGCGAGAAAAACTGTTTTTT. V gene TRBV6-5 combines with J gene TRBJ1-4; possibly TRBD1 for D (6 bases). The CDR3 spans 13 residues. The germline V gene encodes CDR1 MNHEY and CDR2 SVGAGI. The germline V and J ends were trimmed by 2 bases and 8 bases, with 9 bases remaining between them.

V is TRBV7-2 and J is TRBJ1-2; no firm D call. The germline CDR1 and CDR2 sequences are SGHTA and FQGNSA. CDR3 length: 13 amino acids. V lost 0 bases and J lost 4, with 6 bases in between. The CDR3: CASSLADGYGYTF. CDR3 nucleotides: TGTGCCAGCAGCTTAGCGGACGGCTATGGCTACACCTTC.

The chain has TRBV5-5 and TRBJ1-3; TRBD1 matches at 9 bases. The V segment lost 3 bases and the J segment 3 bases; nucleotides outside the gene matches: 13. The CDR3 contains 18 residues. Germline V CDR1 and CDR2: SGHKS, YYEKEE (reference sequence). CDR3 sequence: CASSSQTGTGRSGNTIYF. The CDR3 coding sequence is TGTGCCAGCAGCTCTCAAACCGGGACAGGGAGAAGTGGAAACACCATATATTTT.

This clone turned up a few times. CDR3 amino acids: CASSFEREGAQYF. The CDR3 nucleotides read TGTGCCAGCAGTTTTGAGCGGGAGGGGGCCCAGTACTTC. This chain connects TRBV6-5 to TRBJ2-5; 10 bases are a match to TRBD2. Per germline, CDR1 MNHEY and CDR2 SVGAGI. V trimming: 4 bases; J trimming: 9 bases; junction bases outside the gene matches: 5. This CDR3 is 13 amino acids long.

V is TRBV6-1 and J is TRBJ2-7, with 8 bases that match TRBD2. The CDR3 has 15 residues. Germline V gene lookup returns CDR1 MNHNS and CDR2 SASEGT. Trimming at V came to 3 bases and at J to 3 bases, leaving 7 bases not matched to a gene. In DNA, the CDR3 is TGTGCCAGCAGTGACGTTGGGGGACTAGTCTACGAGCAGTACTTC. Its translation is CASSDVGGLVYEQYF.

V is TRBV29-1 and J is TRBJ2-1; D remains unclear. This CDR3 region has 12 residues. In germline, CDR1 is SQVTM, CDR2 ANQGSEA. The V end was cut by 5 bases, the J end by 9 bases, with 14 bases between. DNA of the CDR3: TGCAGCGTTTTAGTGCCCCCCCGTGAGCAGTTCTTC. Translating gives CSVLVPPREQFF.

This clone came up a few times. V and J are TRBV5-4 and TRBJ1-6, with 7 positions matching TRBD1. The J segment lost 9 bases and the V segment lost 3 bases, leaving 9 bases of the junction unmatched. Germline CDR1 SGHNT, CDR2 YYREEE (reference sequence). This CDR3 contains 15 residues. CDR3 protein: CASSSKTGSSSPLHF. For the CDR3, the DNA is TGTGCCAGCAGCTCTAAGACAGGGTCTAGTTCACCCCTCCACTTT.

This clone has just a few counts. The rearrangement joins TRBV11-2 to TRBJ2-7; TRBD1 matches 11 bases. With 5 bases clipped from V and 2 bases from J, the junction kept 5 bases outside the gene matches. In germline, CDR1 is SGHAT, CDR2 FQNNGV. This CDR3 is 15 amino acids long. The chain's CDR3 is CASSLAGQGAYEQYF. In DNA form, the CDR3 reads TGTGCCAGCAGCCTGGCGGGACAGGGGGCCTACGAGCAGTACTTC.